Below, 13 T cell receptor beta chains from the same sample are listed, as sequenced in a study of blood T cell repertoires in COVID-19. The repertoire was sequenced with immunoSEQ multiplex PCR; TCRdb's copy has only in-frame clones and lacks some. The sample contains approximately 160,000 clones, around 78% of which appear only once. The material sequenced was PBMCs or T cells enriched from blood (not recorded which). The receptor set was obtained from a woman between 50 and 59 years old who had recovered from COVID-19.

CDR3: CASSNSKIAGGTGNEQFF. For the CDR3, the DNA is TGTGCCAGCAGCAATTCTAAAATAGCGGGAGGAACGGGGAATGAGCAGTTCTTC. The genes are TRBV5-5 and TRBJ2-1, with TRBD2 matching over 10 bases. With 4 bases clipped from V and 7 bases from J, the junction kept 17 bases outside the gene matches. The CDR3 is made up of 18 amino acids. Germline V gives CDR1 SGHKS, CDR2 YYEKEE (reference sequence).

The V gene is TRBV9, the J gene TRBJ1-2, with D maybe TRBD1 (5 bases). The germline gives CDR1 SGDLS, CDR2 YYNGEE. Trimming pared 0 bases from V and 5 bases from J, leaving 8 bases between. CDR3 length: 13 amino acids. The CDR3 protein is CASSVGQNYGYTF. DNA for the CDR3: TGTGCCAGCAGCGTAGGACAGAATTATGGCTACACCTTC.

This clone was found once. This rearrangement joins TRBV19 to TRBJ2-3, with TRBD2 matching 8 bases. Germline values: CDR1 LNHDA, CDR2 SQIVND (reference sequence). Trimming removed 3 bases from V and 3 bases from J; junction bases left unmatched: 5. The CDR3 sequence is 15 residues long. The CDR3 reads CASSIRGGPTDTQYF. The CDR3 DNA reads as TGTGCCAGTAGTATTCGCGGGGGGCCGACAGATACGCAGTATTTT.

The table lists this clone with a count of one. This chain uses TRBV6-2 or TRBV6-3 with TRBJ1-2, with D perhaps matching TRBD1 (6 bases). Germline loops: CDR1 MNHEY, CDR2 SVGEGT. CDR3 length equals 16 residues. Trimming shortened V by 5 bases and J by 2 bases, and 18 bases separated the two germline ends. The DNA of the CDR3 is TGTGCCAGCAGTCTCGCTTCCGGGACAATCAACTATGGCTACACCTTC. Its translation: CASSLASGTINYGYTF.

The V and J genes are TRBV28 and TRBJ1-2, with D perhaps matching TRBD1 (5 bases). Trimming removed 8 bases from V and 2 bases from J, with 12 bases in between. CDR1 is MDHEN and CDR2 is SYDVKM in the germline V gene. The CDR3 loop spans 13 amino acids. The CDR3 region is CASAAGGNYGYTF. As DNA, the CDR3 is TGTGCCAGCGCAGCGGGGGGGAACTATGGCTACACCTTC.

This sequence joins TRBV20-1 and TRBJ1-2, with TRBD1 as a possible D gene (6 bases). Germline values: CDR1 DFQATT, CDR2 SNEGSKA (reference sequence). The V end was cut by 3 bases, the J end by 3 bases, with 11 bases between. The CDR3 runs 13 residues. In DNA form, the CDR3 reads TGCAGTGCTAGTAAAGGGGGTGACTATGGCTACACCTTC. It is translated as CSASKGGDYGYTF.

As DNA, the CDR3 is TGTGCCAGCAGTGAGACAGGTGTCCTTTTGGCCCAGCATTTT. Translation gives CASSETGVLLAQHF. This sequence joins TRBV2 and TRBJ1-5, with a possible D match to TRBD1 (6 bases). V was shortened by 3 bases and J by 11 bases, with 17 bases between the two germline ends. Germline V CDR1 and CDR2: SNHLY, FYNNEI. This CDR3 region has 14 residues.

The chain combines TRBV28 with TRBJ1-2; no clear D. Deletions cut 6 bases from V and 4 bases from J, with 6 bases between. CDR1 MDHEN and CDR2 SYDVKM come from the germline V gene. The CDR3 is 11 amino acids. The CDR3: CASRRGYGYTF. The DNA for the CDR3 is TGTGCCAGCAGACGGGGCTATGGCTACACCTTC.

The chain links TRBV27 to TRBJ1-3; a weak D match, TRBD1 (6 bases). This CDR3 has 15 residues. From germline, CDR1 is MNHEY and CDR2 SMNVEV (reference sequence). Deletions cut 6 bases from V and 0 bases from J, with 12 bases between. The CDR3 is CASRRGSSSGNTIYF. As DNA, the CDR3 is TGTGCCAGCAGGAGGGGGTCAAGCTCTGGAAACACCATATATTTT.

This sequence joins TRBV7-2 and TRBJ2-2; tentative D call: TRBD2 (5 bases). The CDR3 loop spans 15 amino acids. Germline V lookup: CDR1 SGHTA, CDR2 FQGNSA. V dropped 4 bases and J dropped 5 bases, with 14 bases sitting between them. CDR3 in DNA: TGTGCCAGCAGCTCGATAATAGCGCGAACCGGGGAGCTGTTTTTT. Translated, it gives CASSSIIARTGELFF.

Only one count was recorded for this clone. The chain combines TRBV6-1 with TRBJ1-2; D not resolved. Germline V gives CDR1 MNHNS, CDR2 SASEGT. The germline V and J ends were trimmed by 0 bases and 4 bases, with 12 bases remaining between them. The CDR3 is 15 amino acids. CDR3 protein: CASSEARGWVYGYTF. The CDR3 nucleotides are TGTGCCAGCAGTGAAGCTAGAGGGTGGGTCTATGGCTACACCTTC.

This clone was recorded only once. The chain employs TRBV7-8 and TRBJ2-2; D gene uncertain. V was cut by 9 bases and J by 5 bases, with 22 bases left in between. Germline V gene sequence: CDR1 SGHVS, CDR2 FQNEAQ. The CDR3 is made up of 16 amino acids. CDR3 amino acids: CASRIFTTARTGELFF. CDR3 DNA: TGTGCCAGTCGTATTTTTACTACCGCGAGGACCGGGGAGCTGTTTTTT.

The rearrangement joins TRBV7-8 to TRBJ2-1; TRBD2 is a possible D gene (5 bases). Germline V gene lookup returns CDR1 SGHVS and CDR2 FQNEAQ. The CDR3 loop spans 15 amino acids. Trimming removed 1 base at V and 6 bases at J, with 13 bases between. The CDR3 coding sequence is TGTGCCAGCAGCTTAGTACGGGATCTGGGCAATGAGCAGTTCTTC. Its translation: CASSLVRDLGNEQFF.